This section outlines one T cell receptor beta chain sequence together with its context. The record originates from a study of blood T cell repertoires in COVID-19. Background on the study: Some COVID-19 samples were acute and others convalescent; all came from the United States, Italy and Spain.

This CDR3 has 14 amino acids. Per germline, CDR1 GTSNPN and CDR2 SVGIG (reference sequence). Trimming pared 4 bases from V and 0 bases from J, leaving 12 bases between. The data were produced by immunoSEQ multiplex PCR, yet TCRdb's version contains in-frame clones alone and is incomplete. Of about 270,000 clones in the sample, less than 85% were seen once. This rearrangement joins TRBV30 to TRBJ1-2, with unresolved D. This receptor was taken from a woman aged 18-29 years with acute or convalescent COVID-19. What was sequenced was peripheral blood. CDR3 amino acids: CAWTRLKTNYGYTF. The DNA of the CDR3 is TGTGCCTGGACGAGGTTGAAAACTAACTATGGCTACACCTTC.